Listed here are 14 T cell receptor beta chains from one sample, sequenced in a study of cytomegalovirus exposure and HLA in healthy donors (dated by TCRdb to between 2016 and 2019). Library method: the immunoSEQ multiplex PCR assay. For the multiplex PCR, a mixture combining 60 forward primers for TCR Vbeta segments and 13 reverse primers for TCR Jbeta segments was used. Here the immuneACCESS table is served through TCRdb, limited to in-frame sequences with V and J called. Missing clones are a known gap in these copies; in checked studies unresolved V genes cover under half, and the rest lacks a known reason. The sample has about 190,000 clones on record, around 79% of them singletons. Of the sample, roughly 1.5% falls within the top ten clones. The sample consisted of PBMCs. The source is a woman in her 50s in good health and CMV-seronegative.

The chain employs TRBV6-5 and TRBJ1-1, with 12 bases matching TRBD1. Germline V gene sequence: CDR1 MNHEY, CDR2 SVGAGI. There are 14 residues in the CDR3. V dropped 8 bases and J dropped 4; count of bases not matched to a gene: 5. Here the CDR3 DNA reads TGTGCCAGCTGGGACAGGGGGCGCCGCACTGAAGCTTTCTTT. As protein: CASWDRGRRTEAFF.

The chain joins TRBV7-2 to TRBJ2-5; the D is unclear. The CDR3 has 11 residues. V was shortened by 5 bases and J by 3 bases, with 4 bases between the two germline ends. Germline lookup yields CDR1 SGHTA and CDR2 FQGNSA. CDR3 sequence (DNA): TGTGCCAGCAGCCCCAAAGAGACCCAGTACTTC. Translation: CASSPKETQYF.

The chain carries TRBV9 and TRBJ1-1; D is ambiguous. The CDR3 is made up of 13 amino acids. Germline V gene sequence: CDR1 SGDLS, CDR2 YYNGEE. Trimming stripped 4 bases from V and 1 base from J, with 8 bases between. The chain's CDR3 is CASSFTENTEAFF. The CDR3 region has the DNA TGTGCCAGCAGCTTCACAGAGAACACTGAAGCTTTCTTT.

The chain carries TRBV18 and TRBJ1-3; 7 bases map to TRBD1. The V gene end was trimmed by 2 bases and the J gene end by 4 bases; junction bases not matched to a gene: 8. The length of the CDR3 is 16 residues. Germline V lookup: CDR1 KGHSH, CDR2 LQKENI. CDR3 in DNA: TGTGCCAGCTCACCATCCACAGGGGTCTCCGGAAACACCATATATTTT. The encoded protein is CASSPSTGVSGNTIYF.

The chain recombines TRBV4-1 with TRBJ1-2, with 7 bases identical to TRBD1. CDR1 is MGHRA and CDR2 is YSYEKL in the germline V gene. The CDR3 runs to 16 residues. The J segment lost 2 bases and the V segment lost 4 bases, leaving 10 bases of the junction unmatched. The CDR3 region is CASSPGGTARNYGYTF. CDR3 nucleotide sequence: TGCGCCAGCAGCCCAGGTGGGACAGCCCGAAACTATGGCTACACCTTC.

The chain is built from TRBV9 and TRBJ2-1; 7 bases match TRBD2. In germline, CDR1 is SGDLS, CDR2 YYNGEE. V was pared by 4 bases and J by 7 bases, with 11 bases of the junction left unmatched. The CDR3 has 15 amino acids. CDR3 protein: CASSSGEGSVNEQFF. CDR3 bases: TGTGCCAGCAGCTCCGGGGAGGGGTCAGTGAATGAGCAGTTCTTC.

This chain links TRBV7-9 with TRBJ2-1; D may be TRBD2 (6 bases). Per the germline V gene, CDR1 is SEHNR and CDR2 is FQNEAQ (reference sequence). The CDR3 is made up of 17 amino acids. Between the trimmed V and J ends, which lost 2 bases and 5 bases, there was a span of 19 bases. The CDR3: CASSLPPLARTDNEQFF. CDR3 DNA sequence: TGTGCCAGCAGCTTACCCCCTCTAGCGCGAACCGACAATGAGCAGTTCTTC. Variable domain in full (rest from reference TRBV7-9 and TRBJ2-1): DTGVSQNPRHKITKRGQNVTFRCDPISEHNRLYWYRQTLGQGPEFLTYFQNEAQLEKSRLLSDRFSAERPKGSFSTLEIQRTEQGDSAMYLCASSLPPLARTDNEQFFGPGTRLTVL.

V gene TRBV5-1 combines with J gene TRBJ2-7; D might be TRBD1 (6 bases). The V and J ends lost 3 bases and 4 bases respectively, with 8 bases between them. The length of the CDR3 is 12 residues. Germline CDR1 reads SGHRS; CDR2 reads YFSETQ. The CDR3, as DNA: TGCGCCAGCAGCTGGCAGGGGTACGAGCAGTACTTC. Protein sequence: CASSWQGYEQYF. Filled out from reference TRBV5-1 and TRBJ2-7, the complete variable domain reads KAGVTQTPRYLIKTRGQQVTLSCSPISGHRSVSWYQQTPGQGLQFLFEYFSETQRNKGNFPGRFSGRQFSNSRSEMNVSTLELGDSALYLCASSWQGYEQYFGPGTRLTVT.

The CDR3 DNA sequence: TGTGCCAGCAGCCCCCTAGCGGGAGGTAGCACAGATACGCAGTATTTT. Protein: CASSPLAGGSTDTQYF. V gene TRBV7-3 combines with J gene TRBJ2-3, with 11 bases lining up with TRBD2. V lost 5 bases, J lost 0 bases, and 4 bases stayed unmatched. Germline V gives CDR1 SGHTA, CDR2 FQGTGA. The CDR3 has 16 residues.

The chain recombines TRBV10-3 with TRBJ2-7; 11 bases align to TRBD1. V dropped 9 bases and J dropped 3; count of bases not matched to a gene: 1. The CDR3 is 12 amino acids. CDR1 ENHRY and CDR2 SYGVKD come from the germline V gene. The CDR3 nucleotides read TGTGCCATAGGGACAGGGGGCTACGAGCAGTACTTC. It translates to CAIGTGGYEQYF.

The chain combines TRBV18 with TRBJ1-5, with a possible D match to TRBD1 (6 bases). The CDR3 spans 14 residues. V lost 6 bases and J lost 1, with 10 bases in between. Per germline, CDR1 KGHSH and CDR2 LQKENI. The CDR3 sequence: CASSPDRSNQPQHF. In DNA, the CDR3 is TGTGCCAGCTCTCCAGACAGGAGCAATCAGCCCCAGCATTTT.

The gene calls are TRBV5-1 and TRBJ1-1, with D maybe TRBD1 (5 bases). The V gene lost 0 bases and the J gene lost 6 bases, with 15 bases spanning the gap. Germline V gene lookup returns CDR1 SGHRS and CDR2 YFSETQ. CDR3 length: 15 amino acids. The CDR3 coding sequence is TGCGCCAGCAGCTTGGGGTTCGCGGGGGTCGCTGAAGCTTTCTTT. It translates to CASSLGFAGVAEAFF.

The chain combines TRBV5-6 with TRBJ2-1, with D possibly being TRBD1 (5 bases). The V end was cut by 0 bases, the J end by 6 bases, with 13 bases between. The length of the CDR3 is 15 residues. The germline gives CDR1 SGHDT, CDR2 YYEEEE. The CDR3 protein is CASSLDWGRGNEQFF. The DNA of the CDR3 is TGTGCCAGCAGCTTGGACTGGGGCCGAGGCAATGAGCAGTTCTTC.

The chain is built from TRBV6-1 and TRBJ2-3; no reliable D call. V shed 8 bases and J shed 1 base, with 4 bases lying between them. Germline CDR1 is MNHNS and CDR2 is SASEGT. This CDR3 spans 11 amino acids. The CDR3 region is CASSRTDTQYF. The CDR3 DNA is TGTGCCAGCTCTCGCACAGATACGCAGTATTTT.